This T cell receptor beta chain stems from a study of blood T cells in healthy people across ages. CDR3 length: 15 amino acids. V lost 3 bases and J lost 4, with 14 bases in between. Looked up from germline, CDR1 is SEHNR and CDR2 is FQNEAQ (reference sequence). A second PCR, run for roughly 7 to 11 cycles, used a sample-barcoded 5' primer plus a J-beta primer mix. TCRdb re-analysed the 5' RACE reads in MiXCR, keeping a single row per CDR3 protein. Of over 1.5 million distinct CDR3 sequences in the sample, around half were seen once. This clonotype appeared a few times. The antigen remains undetermined. Study-level points and caveats: With unsorted PBMCs, a conclusive comparison of naive versus antigen-experienced cells was not possible. Comparison with aged donors showed that long-lived donors had more naive CD4+ cells and higher diversity.

Sequenced sample: blood. The clonotype was recovered from a woman in her forties in good health. The rearrangement links TRBV7-9 to TRBJ2-3; maybe TRBD2 (6 bases). The CDR3 loop reads CASSFGGARPDTQYF. In nucleotides, the CDR3 is TGTGCCAGCAGCTTTGGCGGGGCCCGCCCAGATACGCAGTATTTT.